Following are 15 T cell receptor beta chains from one sample sequenced in a study of T-cell reconstitution after alpha-beta-depleted transplantation in children. Unique molecular identifiers were incorporated when the TCRbeta library was constructed. One entry per CDR3 protein, called by TCRdb with MiXCR from the PCR reads. The data show 750,000 to 950,000 distinct CDR3 sequences, roughly 15% seen once. This material consisted of PBMCs, mostly from graft donor cells, taken 360 days after TCRalphabeta/CD19-depleted stem cell transplant. These receptor sequences come from a male patient under 18 who had a stem cell transplant for acute lymphoblastic leukemia, so the T cells may come from the graft donor.

The V and J genes are TRBV12-3 or TRBV12-4 and TRBJ2-1; 13 nucleotides match TRBD2. V shed 5 bases and J 7 bases; nucleotides not matched to a gene: 8. There are 16 residues in the CDR3. For the CDR3, the DNA is TGTGCCAGCAGTACTGGCCGGACTAGCGGGAGTAATGAGCAGTTCTTC. This encodes CASSTGRTSGSNEQFF.

This clonotype was seen only a few times. V and J are TRBV27 and TRBJ2-7, with 10 bases aligning to TRBD1. This CDR3 spans 13 amino acids. Germline loops: CDR1 MNHEY, CDR2 SMNVEV (reference sequence). The V gene end was trimmed by 7 bases and the J gene end by 7 bases; junction bases not matched to a gene: 7. For the CDR3, the DNA is TGTGCCAGCACCCGACAGGGGGCAGGGGAGCAGTACTTC. Residues: CASTRQGAGEQYF.

The table lists this clonotype with many counts. The rearrangement links TRBV24-1 to TRBJ2-1; TRBD2 agrees at 14 bases. CDR1 KGHDR and CDR2 SFDVKD come from the germline V gene. The CDR3 covers 17 residues. V shed 3 bases and J 8 bases; nucleotides not matched to a gene: 8. DNA of the CDR3: TGTGCCACCAGTGATCCCGGGACTAGCGGGAGCATCTATGAGCAGTTCTTC. Translation gives CATSDPGTSGSIYEQFF.

The CDR3 DNA follows: TGTGCCACCAGTGATGGGGGAGGGTACTACGAGCAGTACTTC. Translation gives CATSDGGGYYEQYF. The chain uses TRBV24-1 and TRBJ2-7; TRBD2 matches 7 bases. CDR1 KGHDR and CDR2 SFDVKD come from the germline V gene. J was trimmed by 3 bases and V by 3 bases; bases with no gene match: 4. This CDR3 comprises 14 residues.

The chain links TRBV12-3 or TRBV12-4 to TRBJ1-5; 9 positions match TRBD1. J gave up 5 bases and V 0 bases, and 26 bases lay outside the gene matches. The CDR3 runs 23 residues. The CDR3 nucleotides read TGTGCCAGCAGTTTAGCGCGATCCCTCCTGCGACAGGGGGTATTTAAGGAGGATCAGCCCCAGCATTTT. As protein: CASSLARSLLRQGVFKEDQPQHF.

J is TRBJ2-7 and V is TRBV9; 7 positions match TRBD1. V gave up 0 bases and J gave up 1 base; unmatched junction bases: 4. CDR3 length: 15 amino acids. CDR1 and CDR2 from the germline V gene are SGDLS and YYNGEE. CDR3 sequence: CASSVEATGSYEQYF. Here the CDR3 DNA reads TGTGCCAGCAGCGTAGAGGCGACAGGGTCCTACGAGCAGTACTTC.

The rearrangement joins TRBV12-3 or TRBV12-4 to TRBJ2-7; D remains unclear. V dropped 1 base and J dropped 3 bases, with 10 bases sitting between them. This CDR3 is built from 14 residues. The CDR3, as DNA: TGTGCCAGCAGTTTAGAGGTCACTAACTACGAGCAGTACTTC. Translation gives CASSLEVTNYEQYF.

The chain uses TRBV18 and TRBJ2-3, with 11 bases identical to TRBD2. V shed 6 bases, J shed 2 bases, and the junction held 7 bases outside the gene matches. The CDR3 extends over 16 amino acids. Germline V gene sequence: CDR1 KGHSH, CDR2 LQKENI. The CDR3, as DNA: TGTGCCAGCTCGAAACTAGCGGGAGTAGTCACAGATACGCAGTATTTT. Encoded protein: CASSKLAGVVTDTQYF.

The chain links TRBV3-1 to TRBJ2-3, with TRBD2 matching 8 bases. CDR1 is LGHDT, CDR2 YNNKEL, per germline (reference sequence). This CDR3 comprises 15 residues. V lost 4 bases to trimming and J lost 4 bases; unmatched junction nucleotides: 7. The CDR3 sequence: CASSPLAGGADTQYF. In DNA form, the CDR3 reads TGTGCCAGCAGCCCTCTAGCGGGTGGAGCAGATACGCAGTATTTT.

This clonotype was observed a handful of times. The chain joins TRBV4-2 to TRBJ1-5; perhaps TRBD1 as D (5 bases). In germline, CDR1 is LGHNA, CDR2 YNFKEQ. This CDR3 comprises 16 residues. V was shortened by 4 bases and J by 4 bases, with 17 bases between the two germline ends. The CDR3 here is CASSPQGVGGNQPQHF. The CDR3 DNA reads TGTGCCAGCAGCCCCCAGGGCGTGGGGGGGAATCAGCCCCAGCATTTT.

This clonotype was seen a handful of times. The V call is TRBV6-5, the J call TRBJ2-7; D may be TRBD1 (6 bases). V shed 8 bases and J shed 3 bases, with 8 bases lying between them. The CDR3 length is 11 residues. Germline loops: CDR1 MNHEY, CDR2 SVGAGI. CDR3 sequence: CASQGNYEQYF. DNA of the CDR3: TGTGCCAGCCAGGGGAACTACGAGCAGTACTTC.

This clonotype has a handful of counts. The chain carries TRBV2 and TRBJ2-1; 8 bases match TRBD2. The CDR3 loop spans 16 amino acids. The germline V gene encodes CDR1 SNHLY and CDR2 FYNNEI. Trimming cost V 2 bases and J 4 bases; bases outside gene matches: 7. As DNA, the CDR3 is TGTGCCAGCAGTGAAATCCCCAGCGGGAGTTACAATGAGCAGTTCTTC. Translation: CASSEIPSGSYNEQFF.

In this sample, this clonotype turned up many times. The rearrangement links TRBV28 to TRBJ2-7, with D perhaps TRBD1 (5 bases). There are 15 residues in the CDR3. V gave up 4 bases and J gave up 6 bases, with 19 bases separating them. In germline, CDR1 is MDHEN, CDR2 SYDVKM. The CDR3 loop is CASSSPAGSGSEQYF. The CDR3, as DNA: TGTGCCAGCAGTTCACCGGCAGGGTCGGGTAGCGAGCAGTACTTC.

The J gene is TRBJ2-3, the V gene TRBV9; the D gene could be TRBD1 or TRBD2 (5 bases each). The CDR3 consists of 16 residues. Germline V gene lookup returns CDR1 SGDLS and CDR2 YYNGEE. The V gene lost 4 bases and the J gene lost 3 bases, with 18 bases spanning the gap. As DNA, the CDR3 is TGTGCCAGCAGCCCCCGGGGCCCGACCCTTACAGATACGCAGTATTTT. Its protein is CASSPRGPTLTDTQYF. The whole variable domain, filled in from reference TRBV9 and TRBJ2-3, reads DSGVTQTPKHLITATGQRVTLRCSPRSGDLSVYWYQQSLDQGLQFLIQYYNGEERAKGNILERFSAQQFPDLHSELNLSSLELGDSALYFCASSPRGPTLTDTQYFGPGTRLTVL.

The rearrangement joins TRBV12-3 or TRBV12-4 to TRBJ2-1, with 9 bases matching TRBD1. Trimming at V came to 8 bases and at J to 3 bases, leaving 8 bases not matched to a gene. The CDR3 is made up of 15 amino acids. CDR3 loop: CASGETGQGYNEQFF. The CDR3 DNA is TGTGCCAGCGGGGAAACGGGACAGGGCTACAATGAGCAGTTCTTC.